This T cell receptor (beta chain) is from a study of blood T cell repertoires in COVID-19. From germline, CDR1 is DFQATT and CDR2 SNEGSKA (reference sequence). The V segment lost 3 bases and the J segment 7 bases; nucleotides outside the gene matches: 15. The CDR3 is made up of 15 amino acids. Assay: immunoSEQ multiplex PCR; the TCRdb copy retains only in-frame clones and omits some. The profile shows about 180,000 clones, approximately 85% of them singletons. Assignments of participants to cohorts depended upon their own reported clinical history. Source material: PBMCs or T cells enriched from blood (not recorded which). The clonotype originates from a man aged 40-49 years who had recovered from COVID-19. V gene TRBV20-1 combines with J gene TRBJ2-7, with 7 bases fitting TRBD1. CDR3 amino acids: CSASFGQARLREQYF. The DNA of the CDR3 is TGCAGTGCTAGTTTCGGACAGGCGAGGCTTCGGGAGCAGTACTTC.